This T cell receptor beta chain was found in a study of T cell responses to AZD1222 COVID-19 vaccine. This clone was counted a single time. CDR1 and CDR2 (germline): SGHRS, YFSETQ. The CDR3 sequence is 13 residues long. V gave up 2 bases and J gave up 5 bases, with 9 bases separating them. Sequenced by immunoSEQ multiplex PCR; TCRdb stores in-frame clones only, minus some. The sample includes fewer than 120,000 clones, about nine tenths of them seen just once. Sample: peripheral blood, taken 28 days after the second AZD1222 dose. The TCR was taken from an adult who received the AZD1222 COVID-19 vaccine. This rearrangement joins TRBV5-1 to TRBJ2-3, with a weak D call TRBD2 (6 bases). In DNA form, the CDR3 reads TGCGCCAGCAGCTTCGGGGGACTAGATACGCAGTATTTT. Its translation is CASSFGGLDTQYF.